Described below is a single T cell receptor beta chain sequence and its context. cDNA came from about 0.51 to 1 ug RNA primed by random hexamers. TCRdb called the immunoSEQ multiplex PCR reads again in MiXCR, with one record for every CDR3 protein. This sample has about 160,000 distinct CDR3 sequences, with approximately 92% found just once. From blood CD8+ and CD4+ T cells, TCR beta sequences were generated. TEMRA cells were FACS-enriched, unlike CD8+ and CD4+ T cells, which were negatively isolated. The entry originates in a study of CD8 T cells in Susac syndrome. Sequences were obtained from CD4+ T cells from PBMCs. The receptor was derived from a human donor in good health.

CDR3 sequence: CANQSYGQGTGANVLTF. DNA of the CDR3: TGCGCCAACCAGTCATACGGACAGGGAACTGGGGCCAACGTCCTGACTTTC. The chain joins TRBV23-1 to TRBJ2-6, with 8 bases identical to TRBD1. TRBV23-1 is labeled an ORF, and its function is uncertain. V lost 10 bases and J lost 2; bases outside the gene matches: 13. The CDR3 consists of 17 residues.